The clone carrying this T cell receptor (beta chain) was observed once. The antigen is unknown. These data are taken from a study of PD-1 blockade in classical Hodgkin lymphoma. Findings and limits, study-wide: As was reported, newly diagnosed patients showed lower baseline TCR diversity than healthy donors did. For complete responders, baseline diversity was comparable to that of newly diagnosed patients.

Repertoires were generated with immunoSEQ multiplex PCR, while TCRdb's copy carries only in-frame clones and drops some. The repertoire holds some 95,000 clones, with 89% as singletons. Trimming stripped 5 bases from V and 8 bases from J, with 15 bases between. From germline, CDR1 is GTSNPN and CDR2 SVGIG (reference sequence). This CDR3 has 13 amino acids. After autologous stem cell transplantation all patients relapsed, and prior brentuximab vedotin exposure differed between cohorts. This material consisted of peripheral blood mononuclear cells (PBMCs), taken before the second cycle of nivolumab. The V gene is TRBV30, the J gene TRBJ1-4; D gene uncertain. The clonotype was recovered from a human donor with classical Hodgkin lymphoma. This chain's CDR3 is CAWQTHSGEKLFF. In DNA, the CDR3 is TGTGCCTGGCAGACCCATTCTGGGGAAAAACTGTTTTTT.